Each of the 20 T cell receptor beta chains below was sequenced from the same sample in a study of blood T cells in healthy people across ages. Primers used in a second PCR of about 7 to 12 cycles were a sample-barcoded 5' primer and a J-beta primer mix. From the 5' RACE reads, TCRdb called clonotypes with MiXCR, one entry per CDR3 protein. The profile shows hundreds of thousands of distinct CDR3 sequences, roughly 32% of them singletons. The source material was blood. The receptors were sampled from a woman at least 80 years old in good health.

At least ten counts were recorded for this clonotype. V gene TRBV2 combines with J gene TRBJ1-5, with a weak D call TRBD1 (6 bases). The CDR3 is 13 amino acids. Germline V CDR1 and CDR2: SNHLY, FYNNEI. Between the trimmed V and J ends, which lost 3 bases and 7 bases, there was a span of 10 bases. In DNA, the CDR3 is TGTGCCAGCAGTGAGGACAGAGGACAGCCCCAGCATTTT. The encoded protein is CASSEDRGQPQHF.

This clonotype was seen many times. The rearrangement links TRBV7-2 to TRBJ2-7, with D possibly TRBD1 on 6 matching bases. Looked up from germline, CDR1 is SGHTA and CDR2 is FQGNSA. The CDR3 consists of 14 residues. Trimming pared 5 bases from V and 2 bases from J, leaving 13 bases between. The CDR3 DNA reads as TGTGCCAGCAGCCTCACCCCAGGGGCCTACGAGCAGTACTTC. Protein sequence: CASSLTPGAYEQYF.

With regard to this clonotype: A single base separates this from a much larger clone, so it may be a read error. This CDR3 is missing its conserved last phenylalanine or tryptophan, likely due to a read error. The chain carries TRBV20-1 and TRBJ2-7; 8 bases align to TRBD1. CDR3 size: 15 residues. The germline gives CDR1 DFQATT, CDR2 SNEGSKA (reference sequence). Trimming cost V 5 bases and J 0 bases; bases outside gene matches: 9. CDR3 in DNA: TGCAGTGCTGCGAGGACAGGGACAATCTCCTACGAGCAGTACTGC. It encodes CSAARTGTISYEQYC.

This clonotype showed up many times. The chain has TRBV20-1 and TRBJ2-1; tentatively, D is TRBD1 or TRBD2 (5 bases each). The length of the CDR3 is 15 residues. In germline, CDR1 is DFQATT, CDR2 SNEGSKA (reference sequence). The ends were cut back, 8 bases at V and 1 base at J, with 18 bases in the middle. The CDR3, as DNA: TGCAGTTGCCGAGGGGAAGGCGAATCCTACAATGAGCAGTTCTTC. It specifies CSCRGEGESYNEQFF.

The chain couples TRBV7-4 to TRBJ2-4, with 14 bases lining up with TRBD2. The DNA end is a closer match to TRBJ2-5, so the J assignment may be wrong. Germline assignment: CDR1 SGHVT and CDR2 SQSDAQ. The length of the CDR3 is 15 residues. CDR3 nucleotides: TGTGCCAGCAGCGGGACTAGCGGGAGATGGGAGACCCAGTACTTC. It yields the protein CASSGTSGRWETQYF.

This clonotype was seen a few times. The chain combines TRBV29-1 with TRBJ1-2; D unresolved. V lost 1 base and J lost 0, with 6 bases in between. Looked up from germline, CDR1 is SQVTM and CDR2 is ANQGSEA. The CDR3 spans 13 residues. The CDR3 sequence: CSVEVTANYGYTF. DNA for the CDR3: TGCAGCGTTGAAGTAACAGCTAACTATGGCTACACCTTC.

This clonotype has only a few counts. CDR3 sequence (DNA): TGTGCCAGCAGTTTATCTTGGTTGGGGACTGAAGCTTTCTTT. Its translation: CASSLSWLGTEAFF. The chain carries TRBV27 and TRBJ1-1, with D hard to call. With 0 bases removed from V and 5 bases from J, the gap between germline ends came to 10 bases. CDR1 MNHEY and CDR2 SMNVEV come from the germline V gene (reference sequence). This CDR3 comprises 14 residues.

Many counts were recorded for this clonotype. For the CDR3, the DNA is TGTGCCAGCAGTGAAGGCCAGGGCATGGGATACGAGCAGTACTTC. Protein sequence: CASSEGQGMGYEQYF. The chain links TRBV6-1 to TRBJ2-7; a weak D match, TRBD1 (5 bases). Germline CDR1 MNHNS, CDR2 SASEGT. The CDR3 covers 15 residues. Between the trimmed V and J ends, which lost 1 base and 4 bases, there was a span of 14 bases.

This clonotype is judged medium-sized (0.01 to 0.1%). The V call is TRBV7-2, the J call TRBJ2-7; 13 bases align to TRBD2. Germline CDR1 and CDR2: SGHTA and FQGNSA. J was trimmed by 4 bases and V by 5 bases; bases with no gene match: 2. CDR3 length: 14 residues. The CDR3 region is CASSATSGGYEQYF. The CDR3 region has the DNA TGTGCCAGCAGCGCGACTAGCGGGGGGTACGAGCAGTACTTC.

This clonotype was found many times. V gene TRBV5-6 combines with J gene TRBJ2-1; TRBD2 agrees at 8 bases. Germline V CDR1 and CDR2: SGHDT, YYEEEE. There are 14 residues in the CDR3. Losses at the gene ends were 0 bases for V and 9 bases for J; bases not matched to a gene: 5. The DNA of the CDR3 is TGTGCCAGCAGCTTGGTAGGTCGGGAGGGTGAGCAGTTCTTC. Protein: CASSLVGREGEQFF. Full variable domain (rest looked up from reference TRBV5-6 and TRBJ2-1): DAGVTQSPTHLIKTRGQQVTLRCSPKSGHDTVSWYQQALGQGPQFIFQYYEEEERQRGNFPDRFSGHQFPNYSSELNVNALLLGDSALYLCASSLVGREGEQFFGPGTRLTVL.

This clonotype has only a few counts. A read error may explain this, as a much larger clone is one base away. The chain employs TRBV6-2 or TRBV6-3 and TRBJ2-1; TRBD2 matches 8 bases. From germline, CDR1 is MNHEY and CDR2 SVGEGT. The V and J ends lost 6 bases and 5 bases, in that order; junction bases with no gene match: 6. This CDR3 contains 14 residues. The DNA for the CDR3 is TGTGCCAGCAGGTGGAGCGGGGGAAACAATGAGCAGTTCTTC. It is translated as CASRWSGGNNEQFF.

Remarks on this clonotype: At one of its ends the junction is not consistent with the germline gene, which may arise from a read error. This chain connects TRBV5-1 to TRBJ2-2; D may be TRBD2 (5 bases). Germline lookup yields CDR1 SGHRS and CDR2 YFSETQ. This CDR3 comprises 16 residues. The CDR3 sequence is CVSSLGSDPGTGELFF. In DNA form, the CDR3 reads TGCGTCAGCAGCTTGGGCTCGGACCCGGGGACCGGGGAGCTGTTTTTT.

The chain recombines TRBV7-8 with TRBJ2-1; 7 bases are a match to TRBD2. The CDR3 has 16 residues. Germline loops: CDR1 SGHVS, CDR2 FQNEAQ. Trimming took 1 base from V and 7 from J; bases not matched to a gene: 10. CDR3 nucleotides: TGTGCCAGCAGCTTAGGCGGGGGACTTAGTAGTAATGAGCAGTTCTTC. This gives the protein CASSLGGGLSSNEQFF.

A single count supports this clonotype. The chain carries TRBV20-1 and TRBJ2-7; 8 nucleotides agree with TRBD2. The V gene's germline CDR1 is DFQATT and CDR2 SNEGSKA (reference sequence). V lost 0 bases to trimming and J lost 3 bases; unmatched junction nucleotides: 10. The CDR3 has 16 amino acids. CDR3 in amino acids: CSARDGRGLAGYEQYF. In nucleotides, the CDR3 is TGCAGTGCTAGAGATGGGCGAGGACTAGCAGGCTACGAGCAGTACTTC.

This clonotype was counted a few times. A read error may be the cause here, since a much bigger clone is one base away. The genes are TRBV7-2 and TRBJ2-1; no firm D call. The CDR3 is made up of 15 amino acids. V was cut by 3 bases and J by 0 bases, with 9 bases left in between. CDR1 and CDR2 (germline): SGHTA, FQGNSA. As DNA, the CDR3 is TGTGCCAGCAGCTTCTGCGTCAGCTCCTACAATGAGCAGTTCTTC. The encoded protein is CASSFCVSSYNEQFF.

The chain recombines TRBV12-3 or TRBV12-4 with TRBJ2-2; 9 nucleotides agree with TRBD1. The CDR3 sequence is 15 residues long. Losses at the gene ends were 5 bases for V and 4 bases for J; bases not matched to a gene: 5. In DNA, the CDR3 is TGTGCCAGCAGTCCGGGACAGGGAACCACCGGGGAGCTGTTTTTT. Its protein product is CASSPGQGTTGELFF.

The chain employs TRBV24-1 and TRBJ1-4; 9 bases fit TRBD1. The CDR3 consists of 15 residues. The V and J ends lost 5 bases and 8 bases, in that order; junction bases with no gene match: 8. CDR1 is KGHDR, CDR2 SFDVKD, per germline. CDR3: CATSAHGTGKEKLFF. CDR3 DNA sequence: TGTGCCACCAGTGCCCACGGGACAGGGAAGGAAAAACTGTTTTTT.

In this sample, this clonotype turned up many times. This chain joins TRBV5-6 and TRBJ2-5; TRBD1 matches 8 bases. Per the germline V gene, CDR1 is SGHDT and CDR2 is YYEEEE. The CDR3 runs 11 residues. Unmatched junction bases numbered 10, after V lost 10 bases and J lost 11 bases. The CDR3 coding sequence is TGTGCCGGGACAGGAGGGATTGGGCAGTACTTC. This gives the protein CAGTGGIGQYF.

This clonotype was picked up a small number of times. A much larger clone differs by one base, so this may be a read error. This chain uses TRBV29-1 with TRBJ2-5; 8 bases match TRBD1. V dropped 4 bases and J dropped 5; count of bases not matched to a gene: 6. This CDR3 has 13 residues. Germline-derived CDR1 and CDR2 are SQVTM and ANQGSEA. The CDR3 here is CSVGTGFRETQYF. For the CDR3, the DNA is TGCAGCGTTGGGACAGGGTTTAGGGAGACCCAGTACTTC.

Comment on this clonotype: Just one base apart from a much larger clone, this may be a read error. The chain uses TRBV6-2 or TRBV6-3 and TRBJ1-1, with 8 positions matching TRBD1. V lost 2 bases, J lost 6 bases, and 2 bases stayed unmatched. CDR1 and CDR2 (germline): MNHEY, SVGEGT. CDR3 size: 13 residues. For the CDR3, the DNA is TGTGCCAGCAGTTACGGACAGGGCCCTGAAGCTTTCTTT. Translating gives CASSYGQGPEAFF.